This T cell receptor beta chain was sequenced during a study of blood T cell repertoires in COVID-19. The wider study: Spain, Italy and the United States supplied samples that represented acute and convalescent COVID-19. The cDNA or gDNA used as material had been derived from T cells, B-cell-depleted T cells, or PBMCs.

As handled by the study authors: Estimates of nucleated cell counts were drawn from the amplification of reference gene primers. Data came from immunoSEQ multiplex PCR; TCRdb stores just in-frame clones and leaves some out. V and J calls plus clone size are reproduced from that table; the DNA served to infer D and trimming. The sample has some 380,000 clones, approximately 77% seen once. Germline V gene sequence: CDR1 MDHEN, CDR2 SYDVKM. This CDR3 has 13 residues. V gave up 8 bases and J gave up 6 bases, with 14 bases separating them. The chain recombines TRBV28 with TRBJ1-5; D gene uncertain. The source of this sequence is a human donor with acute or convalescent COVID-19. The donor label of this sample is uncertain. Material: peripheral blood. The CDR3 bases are TGTGCCAGCGAGTCAGCTTGGAGTCAGCCCCAGCATTTT. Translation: CASESAWSQPQHF.